Sequencing of this T cell receptor beta chain was carried out in a study of monozygotic twins with inflammatory bowel disease (dated by TCRdb to between 2018 and 2020). Broadly, across the study: The full study comprised around 30 monozygotic twin pairs: nine German pairs (four IBD-concordant, five IBD-discordant) and 19 IBD-discordant Danish pairs. Disease-associated traits were sought mainly through comparisons between IBD patients and their genetically identical healthy co-twins within discordant pairs. Each individual had, on average, about 151 000 unique TCRalpha sequences and 181 000 unique TCRbeta sequences available for analysis. The study at large found these results: The analysis was unable to tell different T cell subtypes apart. Because patients received different immunosuppressive treatments, the repertoires may have picked up extra background noise and variability between individuals. Concordant and discordant twins showed no difference in repertoire similarity, possibly because of limited statistical power. IBD patients had lower TCRbeta repertoire diversity, measured by the inverse Simpson index, than their healthy co-twins. IBD patients shared fewer clonotypes with other individuals than healthy twins did, most markedly in patients showing signs of disease activity. The results gave no support for a single strong signal or clonotype linked to IBD.

The CDR3, from cysteine to phenylalanine, totals 16 residues. The entry carries no DNA sequence. The germline V gene specifies MNHEY as CDR1 and SVGEGT as CDR2. An approximately 2.5 ml peripheral blood sample was drawn into PAXgene tubes per donor and stored at -80°C. Without any T cell sorting, total RNA was extracted from whole blood using the PAXgene blood miRNA kit on an automated QIAcube. Peripheral blood from monozygotic twin pairs who were concordant or discordant for inflammatory bowel disease underwent deep TCRalpha and TCRbeta repertoire profiling using unique molecular barcoding. For every twin pair, smoking habits were documented, and each individual was categorised as a current, former or never smoker. Notes on this clonotype: Its antigen has not been determined.

The method was 5' RACE. The input for every TCR library was 3,500 to 4,000 ng of total RNA. For each sample, cDNA synthesis was carried out in eight separate reactions using SMARTScribe reverse transcriptase. During cDNA synthesis, template switching was used to introduce unique molecular identifiers that contained a 6-nucleotide sample barcode. TCRalpha and TCRbeta cDNA was amplified by two nested PCRs of 16 and 9 cycles, with bead purification after each PCR. Before amplification, the cDNA was both treated with uracil DNA-glycosylase and purified with the QIAquick PCR purification kit. The second PCR added Illumina TruSeq-compatible adapters along with sample-specific barcodes. Library quality and concentration were checked on TapeStation and Qubit, and libraries were pooled at roughly 5.1 ng each. Sequencing of pooled libraries was carried out on an Illumina HiSeq2500 single-index Rapid Run using 2 x 100 bp reads and custom sequencing primers. The source study handled its data this way. MiGEC version 1.2.6 was used for UMI-based consensus assembly to correct PCR and sequencing errors. V(D)J alignment, clonotype assembly and CDR3 extraction were performed with MiXCR version 2.1.1. Normalisation of gene usage, clonotype sharing and MAIT/NKT TCR abundance was achieved by analysing the top 1000, 10 000 and 20 000 clonotypes per sample. After downsampling to 27 000 UMIs, diversity was calculated as the inverse Simpson index using the vegan R package. Paired Mann-Whitney U tests were applied to discordant twin pairs, with Benjamini-Hochberg correction for multiple testing. TCRdb reprocessed the public reads and reports one entry per CDR3 protein sequence, without DNA. The V and J calls, along with clone size, are taken from TCRdb and not from the paper's own processing. This specimen's table enumerates roughly 200,000 distinct CDR3 sequences. 7.5% to 8% of the sample belongs to the ten largest clones.

The sample comprised blood. The chain couples TRBV6-2 or TRBV6-3 to TRBJ2-1. This receptor was identified in a human donor with ulcerative colitis or Crohn's disease, or a healthy co-twin of an affected twin (not recorded which). The CDR3 is CASSRNQPGSYNEQFF.